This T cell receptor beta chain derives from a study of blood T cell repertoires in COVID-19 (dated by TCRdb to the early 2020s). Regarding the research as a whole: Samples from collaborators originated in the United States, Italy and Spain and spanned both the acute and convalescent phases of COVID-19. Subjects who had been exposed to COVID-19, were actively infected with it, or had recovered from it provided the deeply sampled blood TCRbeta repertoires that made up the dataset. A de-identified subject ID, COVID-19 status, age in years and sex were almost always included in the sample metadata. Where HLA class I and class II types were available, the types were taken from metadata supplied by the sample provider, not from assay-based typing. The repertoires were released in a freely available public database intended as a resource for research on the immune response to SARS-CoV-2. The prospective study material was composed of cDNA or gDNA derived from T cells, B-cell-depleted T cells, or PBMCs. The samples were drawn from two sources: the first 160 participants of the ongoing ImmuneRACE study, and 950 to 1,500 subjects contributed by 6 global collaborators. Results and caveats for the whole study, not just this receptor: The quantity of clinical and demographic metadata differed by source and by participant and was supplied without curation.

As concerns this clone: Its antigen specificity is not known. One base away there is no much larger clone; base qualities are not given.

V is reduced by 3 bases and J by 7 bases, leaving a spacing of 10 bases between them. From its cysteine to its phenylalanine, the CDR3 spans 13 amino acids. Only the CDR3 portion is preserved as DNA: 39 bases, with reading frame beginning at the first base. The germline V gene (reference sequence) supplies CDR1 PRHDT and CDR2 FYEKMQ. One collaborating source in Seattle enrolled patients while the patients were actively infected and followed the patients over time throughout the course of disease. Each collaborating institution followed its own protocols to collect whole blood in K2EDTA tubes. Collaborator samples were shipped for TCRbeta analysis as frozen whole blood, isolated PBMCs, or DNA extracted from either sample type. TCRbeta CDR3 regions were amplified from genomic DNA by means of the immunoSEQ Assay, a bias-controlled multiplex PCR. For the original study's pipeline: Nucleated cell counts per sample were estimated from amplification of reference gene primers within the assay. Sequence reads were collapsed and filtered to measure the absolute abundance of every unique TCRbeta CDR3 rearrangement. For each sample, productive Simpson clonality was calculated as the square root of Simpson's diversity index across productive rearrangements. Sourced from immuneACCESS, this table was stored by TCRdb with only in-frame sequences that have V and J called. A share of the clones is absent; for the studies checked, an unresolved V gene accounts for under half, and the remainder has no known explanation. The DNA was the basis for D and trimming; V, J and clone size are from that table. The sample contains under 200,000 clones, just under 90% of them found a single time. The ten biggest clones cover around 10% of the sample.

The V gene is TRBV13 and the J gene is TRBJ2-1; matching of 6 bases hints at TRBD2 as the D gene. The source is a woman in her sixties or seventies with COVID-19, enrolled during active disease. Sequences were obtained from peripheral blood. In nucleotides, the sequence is TGTGCCAGCAGCTTCTTAGGGAGGAATGAGCAGTTCTTC. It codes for CASSFLGRNEQFF.